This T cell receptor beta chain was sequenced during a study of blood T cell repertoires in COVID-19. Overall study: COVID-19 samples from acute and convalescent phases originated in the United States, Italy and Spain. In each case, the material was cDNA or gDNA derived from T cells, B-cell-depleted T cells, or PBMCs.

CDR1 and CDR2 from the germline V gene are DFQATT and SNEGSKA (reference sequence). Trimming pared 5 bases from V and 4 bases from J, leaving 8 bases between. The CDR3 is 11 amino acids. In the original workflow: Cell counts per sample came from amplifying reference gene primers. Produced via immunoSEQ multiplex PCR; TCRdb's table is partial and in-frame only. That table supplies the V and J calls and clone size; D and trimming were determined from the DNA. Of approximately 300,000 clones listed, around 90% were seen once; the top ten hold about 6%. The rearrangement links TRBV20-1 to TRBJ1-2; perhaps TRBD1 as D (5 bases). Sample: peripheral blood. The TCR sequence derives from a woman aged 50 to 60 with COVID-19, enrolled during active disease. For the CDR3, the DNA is TGCAGTGCTCCAGGGTCCTATGGCTACACCTTC. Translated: CSAPGSYGYTF.